Below, one T cell receptor (beta chain) is given with its context. The data derive from a study of blood T cell repertoires in COVID-19. The overall study: The origin of the acute and convalescent COVID-19 samples was the United States, Italy and Spain. Sources were T cells, B-cell-depleted T cells, or PBMCs; the material itself was cDNA or gDNA.

Looked up from germline, CDR1 is SGHVS and CDR2 is FQNEAQ. CDR3 size: 16 residues. V was trimmed by 5 bases and J by 4 bases, leaving 17 bases between them. In the authors' methods: Cell counts per sample came from amplifying reference gene primers. Profiled with immunoSEQ multiplex PCR; TCRdb holds only in-frame clones, not every one. The V and J calls and the clone size are those of that table, but D and trimming were determined from the DNA. The table has 60,000 to 95,000 clones, under 95% seen once; the top ten hold roughly 5.8%. Sample: peripheral blood. The sequence derives from a human donor in a cohort sampled during active COVID-19. The rearrangement joins TRBV7-8 to TRBJ2-2, with D perhaps matching TRBD2 (6 bases). The chain's CDR3 is CASSPREVGRTGELFF. As DNA, the CDR3 is TGTGCCAGCAGCCCCAGGGAGGTAGGACGCACCGGGGAGCTGTTTTTT. Full variable domain (remainder filled in from reference TRBV7-8 and TRBJ2-2): GAGVSQSPRYKVAKRGQDVALRCDPISGHVSLFWYQQALGQGPEFLTYFQNEAQLDKSGLPSDRFFAERPEGSVSTLKIQRTQQEDSAVYLCASSPREVGRTGELFFGEGSRLTVL.